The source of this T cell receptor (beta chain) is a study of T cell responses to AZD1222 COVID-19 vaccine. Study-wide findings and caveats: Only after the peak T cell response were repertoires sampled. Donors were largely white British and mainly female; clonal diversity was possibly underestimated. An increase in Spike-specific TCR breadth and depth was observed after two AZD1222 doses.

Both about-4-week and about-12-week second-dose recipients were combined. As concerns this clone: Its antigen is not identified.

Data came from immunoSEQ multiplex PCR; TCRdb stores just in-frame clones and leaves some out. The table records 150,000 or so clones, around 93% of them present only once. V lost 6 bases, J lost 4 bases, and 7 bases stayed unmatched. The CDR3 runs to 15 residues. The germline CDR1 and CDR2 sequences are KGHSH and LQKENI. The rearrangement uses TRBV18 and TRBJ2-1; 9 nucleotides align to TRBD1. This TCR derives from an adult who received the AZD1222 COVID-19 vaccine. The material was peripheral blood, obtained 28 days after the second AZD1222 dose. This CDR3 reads CASSSRQGGYNEQFF. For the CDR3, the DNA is TGTGCCAGCTCGTCCCGACAGGGGGGATACAATGAGCAGTTCTTC.